Listed below are T cell receptor beta chains from one sample, sequenced in a study of blood T cell repertoires in COVID-19. Only in-frame clones appear in the TCRdb table, and some are missing; sequencing was by immunoSEQ multiplex PCR. Of some 340,000 clones in the sample, roughly 87% were seen once. The sample comprised PBMCs or T cells enriched from blood (not recorded which). The source is a woman aged 45-65 years who had recovered from COVID-19. The CDR3 runs from the conserved cysteine through the conserved F or W. D genes are given only for firm matches. A clone size is listed for some rows: how often the clone was seen (once, few, many), or a class if it is expanded.

TRBD2	TRBV5-1	NA	TRBJ2-3	CASTGLAGVVDTQYF	TGCGCCAGCACCGGACTAGCGGGAGTTGTAGATACGCAGTATTTT
NA	TRBV7-8	NA	TRBJ2-1	CASSLSFEQFF	TGTGCCAGCAGCTTATCGTTTGAGCAGTTCTTC
TRBD1	TRBV3-1/TRBV3-2	NA	TRBJ1-2	CASSHLHGQAYGYTF	TGTGCCAGCAGCCACCTGCACGGACAGGCCTATGGCTACACCTTC
NA	TRBV19	few	TRBJ1-1	CASSISAGVNTEAFF	TGTGCCAGTAGTATCTCGGCCGGGGTGAACACTGAAGCTTTCTTT
TRBD1	TRBV29-1	NA	TRBJ1-2	CSVGDRNYGYTF	TGCAGCGTTGGGGACAGGAACTATGGCTACACCTTC
TRBD2	TRBV11-2	NA	TRBJ2-3	CASSPPTSGRAGFTDTQYF	TGTGCCAGCAGTCCCCCCACTAGCGGGAGGGCCGGGTTCACAGATACGCAGTATTTT
NA	TRBV28	NA	TRBJ1-5	CASRVGVQPQHF	TGTGCCAGCAGGGTGGGCGTTCAGCCCCAGCATTTT
NA	TRBV5-1	NA	TRBJ1-2	CASSSAGHQLSGYTF	TGCGCCAGCAGCTCCGCAGGGCATCAGCTGTCGGGCTACACCTTC
NA	TRBV2	NA	TRBJ1-2	CASRRVPLLGYTF	TGTGCCAGCAGGCGTGTGCCCCTCTTGGGCTACACCTTC
NA	TRBV11-2	NA	TRBJ1-6	CASSTHNSPLHF	TGTGCCAGCAGCACTCATAATTCACCCCTCCACTTT
NA	TRBV27	NA	TRBJ2-7	CASSAGWEQYF	TGTGCCAGCAGTGCAGGGTGGGAGCAGTACTTC
NA	TRBV7-9	NA	TRBJ1-5	CASSFSGNQPQHF	TGTGCCAGCAGTTTTTCGGGCAATCAGCCCCAGCATTTT
NA	TRBV5-4	NA	TRBJ2-1	CASSLERVSYNEQFF	TGTGCCAGCAGTCTGGAGCGGGTCTCCTACAATGAGCAGTTCTTC
NA	TRBV5-1	once	TRBJ2-1	CASRREANNEQFF	TGCGCCAGCAGGAGGGAGGCGAACAATGAGCAGTTCTTC
NA	TRBV5-6	NA	TRBJ2-5	CASSEPGLRQETQYF	TGTGCCAGCAGCGAACCGGGACTCAGGCAAGAGACCCAGTACTTC
TRBD1	TRBV6-1	NA	TRBJ1-5	CASSERRTGEINQPQHF	TGTGCCAGCAGTGAAAGAAGGACAGGGGAAATTAATCAGCCCCAGCATTTT
TRBD1	TRBV30	NA	TRBJ1-2	CAWSGGQGYYGYTF	TGTGCCTGGAGTGGGGGACAGGGCTACTATGGCTACACCTTC
TRBD2	TRBV30	NA	TRBJ2-1	CAWSFGLGGVSEQFF	TGTGCCTGGAGTTTCGGCTTGGGAGGGGTTAGTGAGCAGTTCTTC
NA	TRBV18	few	TRBJ2-7	CASSLKGGAYEQYF	TGTGCCAGCTCGCTAAAAGGGGGGGCCTACGAGCAGTACTTC
NA	TRBV6-1	NA	TRBJ1-5	CASSEVYSNQPQHF	TGTGCCAGCAGTGAAGTCTATAGCAATCAGCCCCAGCATTTT
NA	TRBV4-3	NA	TRBJ1-4	CASRKEEDATNEKLFF	TGCGCCAGCAGAAAGGAAGAGGATGCAACTAATGAAAAACTGTTTTTT
TRBD1	TRBV7-9	NA	TRBJ2-5	CASSKNAGGTETQYF	TGTGCCAGCAGCAAGAATGCAGGGGGTACAGAGACCCAGTACTTC
NA	TRBV4-1	NA	TRBJ1-6	CASSQDQSPRSPLHF	TGCGCCAGCAGCCAAGATCAATCACCGAGATCACCCCTCCACTTT
TRBD2	TRBV6-5	NA	TRBJ2-3	CASKRGLTSTDTQYF	TGTGCCAGCAAGCGGGGGTTAACTAGCACAGATACGCAGTATTTT
NA	TRBV4-2	NA	TRBJ1-3	CASSPWPQGKGTIYF	TGTGCCAGCAGCCCTTGGCCCCAGGGGAAGGGGACCATATATTTT
TRBD1	TRBV11-3	NA	TRBJ2-7	CASSPPWPGTGVYEQYF	TGTGCCAGCAGCCCCCCCTGGCCCGGGACAGGGGTCTACGAGCAGTACTTC
TRBD2	TRBV7-2	NA	TRBJ2-1	CASSTSGGANEQFF	TGTGCCAGCAGCACTAGCGGGGGGGCCAATGAGCAGTTCTTC
NA	TRBV28	NA	TRBJ1-1	CASSLWGREDAFF	TGTGCCAGCAGTTTATGGGGCCGGGAGGACGCTTTCTTT
TRBD1	TRBV19	few	TRBJ1-2	CASSGDSSYGYTF	TGTGCCAGTAGTGGGGACAGTAGCTATGGCTACACCTTC
TRBD1	TRBV12-3/TRBV12-4	NA	TRBJ1-1	CASRNRGGTFF	TGTGCCAGCAGGAACAGGGGGGGAACTTTCTTT
NA	TRBV5-6	once	TRBJ2-7	CASSMTRGEQYF	TGTGCCAGCAGCATGACCAGGGGCGAGCAGTACTTC
TRBD1	TRBV27	NA	TRBJ1-5	CASSLSQGNQPQHF	TGTGCCAGCAGTTTATCACAGGGGAATCAGCCCCAGCATTTT
TRBD1	TRBV11-2	NA	TRBJ1-2	CASSFGTVDGYTF	TGTGCCAGCAGCTTTGGGACAGTCGATGGCTACACCTTC
NA	TRBV2	NA	TRBJ1-1	CASSELAVSPPAFF	TGTGCCAGCAGTGAATTGGCAGTATCCCCACCAGCTTTCTTT
NA	TRBV30	NA	TRBJ1-2	CALGLNYGYTF	TGTGCCTTGGGACTTAACTATGGCTACACCTTC
TRBD1	TRBV7-8	few	TRBJ1-2	CASSLRTGGGYGYTF	TGTGCCAGCAGCTTAAGGACAGGGGGCGGCTATGGCTACACCTTC
TRBD2	TRBV7-9	NA	TRBJ2-1	CASSPRWGLAGGHQQFF	TGTGCCAGCAGCCCGCGATGGGGGCTAGCGGGAGGTCACCAGCAGTTCTTC
TRBD1	TRBV30	NA	TRBJ1-6	CAWSVGTENSPLHF	TGTGCCTGGAGTGTAGGGACAGAAAATTCACCCCTCCACTTT
TRBD1	TRBV3-1/TRBV3-2	NA	TRBJ2-7	CASRPTGGEQYF	TGTGCCAGCAGACCTACAGGGGGCGAGCAGTACTTC
NA	TRBV10-3	NA	TRBJ1-4	CAIKESVGGREKLFF	TGTGCCATCAAGGAATCGGTTGGTGGGAGGGAAAAACTGTTTTTT
TRBD2	TRBV7-3	NA	TRBJ2-1	CASSNQTSPTPLSYNEQFF	TGTGCCAGCAGCAACCAGACTAGCCCTACCCCCTTGTCCTACAATGAGCAGTTCTTC
NA	TRBV5-1	once	TRBJ1-1	CASSLEPGRGTEAFF	TGCGCCAGCAGCTTGGAGCCGGGGAGAGGGACTGAAGCTTTCTTT
NA	TRBV13	NA	TRBJ2-3	CASSLYVDTQYF	TGTGCCAGCAGCTTATATGTGGATACGCAGTATTTT
TRBD1	TRBV5-1	NA	TRBJ1-2	CASSLGDRSYGYTF	TGCGCCAGCAGCTTGGGGGACAGGAGCTATGGCTACACCTTC
TRBD2	TRBV10-3	NA	TRBJ2-7	CAITETSGGDSSYEQYF	TGTGCCATCACTGAGACTAGCGGGGGCGATTCGTCCTACGAGCAGTACTTC
NA	TRBV5-4	NA	TRBJ1-1	CASSFRRNTEAFF	TGTGCCAGCAGCTTCCGGAGGAACACTGAAGCTTTCTTT
TRBD1	TRBV7-7	few	TRBJ1-1	CASSPYTGTGFGNTEAFF	TGTGCCAGCAGCCCTTATACCGGGACAGGTTTCGGGAACACTGAAGCTTTCTTT
NA	TRBV11-3	few	TRBJ2-5	CASSLAGAETQYF	TGTGCCAGCAGCTTAGCAGGGGCCGAGACCCAGTACTTC
TRBD1	TRBV29-1	NA	TRBJ1-2	CSVGTGANYGYTF	TGCAGCGTAGGGACAGGGGCTAACTATGGCTACACCTTC
TRBD1	TRBV23-1	NA	TRBJ1-5	CASRRQGSQPQHF	TGCGCCAGCAGGAGACAGGGAAGTCAGCCCCAGCATTTT